The 27 T cell receptor beta chains listed next were all sequenced from one sample in a study of blood T cell repertoires in COVID-19. Profiled with immunoSEQ multiplex PCR; TCRdb holds only in-frame clones, not every one. The repertoire has roughly 250,000 clones, 80% to 90% of them found once; the top ten carry over 0.85%. Input material: PBMCs or T cells enriched from blood (not recorded which). These receptors all stem from a man in his fifties or sixties who had been exposed to COVID-19.

The V gene is TRBV5-1, the J gene TRBJ1-2; no clear D gene. The CDR3 runs 14 residues. Germline CDR1 is SGHRS and CDR2 is YFSETQ. The V and J ends lost 0 bases and 4 bases respectively, with 10 bases between them. DNA for the CDR3: TGCGCCAGCAGCTTGGGGAGACGGTCCTATGGCTACACCTTC. The encoded protein is CASSLGRRSYGYTF.

In this sample, this clone turned up once. The chain recombines TRBV30 with TRBJ1-1, with D hard to call. Germline lookup yields CDR1 GTSNPN and CDR2 SVGIG (reference sequence). CDR3 size: 12 residues. V gave up 2 bases and J gave up 4 bases, with 8 bases separating them. The CDR3 spells CAWSMGSTEAFF. The CDR3 nucleotides are TGTGCCTGGAGTATGGGCAGCACTGAAGCTTTCTTT.

This clone came up once. The J gene is TRBJ1-5, the V gene TRBV6-5, with 7 bases fitting TRBD1. V lost 6 bases to trimming and J lost 2 bases; unmatched junction nucleotides: 4. The length of the CDR3 is 14 residues. Germline CDR1 reads MNHEY; CDR2 reads SVGAGI. CDR3 in DNA: TGTGCCAGCAGCACAACAGGGGGCAATCAGCCCCAGCATTTT. Protein sequence: CASSTTGGNQPQHF.

The chain's CDR3 is CASRQLGNNEQFF. The CDR3 coding sequence is TGTGCCAGCAGGCAACTTGGCAACAATGAGCAGTTCTTC. This chain joins TRBV3-1 (or the pseudogene TRBV3-2) and TRBJ2-1; no clear D. The CDR3 is 13 residues long. V was trimmed by 6 bases and J by 5 bases, leaving 11 bases between them. The germline CDR1 and CDR2 sequences are LGHDT and YNNKEL (reference sequence).

The V and J genes are TRBV9 and TRBJ1-4; 9 nucleotides agree with TRBD1. V was clipped by 3 bases and J by 0 bases; unmatched bases: 9. Germline loops: CDR1 SGDLS, CDR2 YYNGEE. This CDR3 is 18 amino acids long. For the CDR3, the DNA is TGTGCCAGCAGCGCAAGACAGGGGGGGACGGCAACTAATGAAAAACTGTTTTTT. This gives the protein CASSARQGGTATNEKLFF.

The chain is built from TRBV5-4 and TRBJ2-3, with D maybe TRBD2 (6 bases). Germline CDR1 reads SGHNT; CDR2 reads YYREEE (reference sequence). The V gene lost 5 bases and the J gene lost 4 bases, with 14 bases spanning the gap. The CDR3 runs 14 residues. CDR3 protein: CASSPDTSPDTQYF. The CDR3 region has the DNA TGTGCCAGCAGTCCCGATACTAGCCCAGATACGCAGTATTTT.

The rearrangement uses TRBV4-1 and TRBJ1-5; TRBD1 might be the D (6 bases). Germline V gene lookup returns CDR1 MGHRA and CDR2 YSYEKL. This CDR3 has 13 amino acids. V was clipped by 0 bases and J by 11 bases, with 11 bases between them. The CDR3 coding sequence is TGCGCCAGCAGCCAAGATGCGGCAGGGGCCCAGCATTTT. It codes for CASSQDAAGAQHF.

V and J are TRBV19 and TRBJ1-2; the match to TRBD1 covers 8 bases. J gave up 5 bases and V 3 bases, and 20 bases lay outside the gene matches. The CDR3 extends over 19 amino acids. Germline assignment: CDR1 LNHDA and CDR2 SQIVND (reference sequence). This chain's CDR3 is CASSIEKSRGTGDPYGYTF. In DNA form, the CDR3 reads TGTGCCAGTAGTATTGAAAAGTCTAGGGGGACAGGCGACCCTTATGGCTACACCTTC.

This chain joins TRBV12-5 and TRBJ1-6; unclear D gene. Germline V gives CDR1 LGHNT, CDR2 FRNRAP. V was clipped by 7 bases and J by 8 bases, with 6 bases between them. The CDR3 spans 11 residues. CDR3 amino acids: CASARDSPLHF. CDR3 nucleotides: TGTGCTAGTGCCCGTGATTCACCCCTCCACTTT.

The V and J genes are TRBV28 and TRBJ2-2; the match to TRBD1 covers 8 bases. The CDR3 is 16 amino acids. CDR1 and CDR2 from the germline V gene are MDHEN and SYDVKM. V shed 5 bases, J shed 5 bases, and the junction held 10 bases outside the gene matches. The CDR3 coding sequence is TGTGCCAGCAGTGCCCCAAGACAGGGGACAACCGGGGAGCTGTTTTTT. This encodes CASSAPRQGTTGELFF.

The J gene is TRBJ1-2, the V gene TRBV27; 7 bases align to TRBD1. Losses at the gene ends were 8 bases for V and 4 bases for J; bases not matched to a gene: 7. Germline V gene sequence: CDR1 MNHEY, CDR2 SMNVEV (reference sequence). CDR3 length: 13 amino acids. The CDR3 bases are TGTGCCAGCGCGACCCGACAGGGCTATGGCTACACCTTC. It translates to CASATRQGYGYTF.

This clone has more than one count but fewer than ten. The V call is TRBV19, the J call TRBJ1-5; 9 bases are a match to TRBD1. The CDR3 runs 13 residues. V lost 1 base and J lost 11; bases outside the gene matches: 3. Germline lookup yields CDR1 LNHDA and CDR2 SQIVND (reference sequence). DNA for the CDR3: TGTGCCAGTAGTATAGGACAGGGGGGGGCCCAGCATTTT. The encoded protein is CASSIGQGGAQHF.

V gene TRBV5-1 combines with J gene TRBJ2-3; D may be TRBD1 (6 bases). V was trimmed by 0 bases and J by 1 base, leaving 12 bases between them. Germline CDR1 SGHRS, CDR2 YFSETQ. The CDR3 loop spans 16 amino acids. The CDR3 bases are TGCGCCAGCAGCTTGGCAGTGGGACAACGCACAGATACGCAGTATTTT. It translates to CASSLAVGQRTDTQYF.

About this clone: This same CDR3 is encoded by further DNA sequences in the sample. The chain uses TRBV5-1 and TRBJ2-5, with TRBD1 matching 7 bases. Germline V gene lookup returns CDR1 SGHRS and CDR2 YFSETQ. V lost 5 bases and J lost 2; bases outside the gene matches: 3. This CDR3 is built from 13 residues. CDR3 amino acids: CASSWDSQETQYF. The CDR3 bases are TGCGCCAGCAGTTGGGACAGTCAAGAGACCCAGTACTTC.

The chain employs TRBV5-1 and TRBJ1-5; TRBD1 aligns across 8 bases. The CDR3 runs 16 residues. J was trimmed by 2 bases and V by 0 bases; bases with no gene match: 4. Per germline, CDR1 SGHRS and CDR2 YFSETQ. CDR3 sequence: CASSLGPGQGNQPQHF. The CDR3 coding sequence is TGCGCCAGCAGCTTGGGACCGGGACAGGGCAATCAGCCCCAGCATTTT.

This chain uses TRBV2 with TRBJ2-3, with D perhaps TRBD2 (5 bases). Germline CDR1 and CDR2: SNHLY and FYNNEI. The CDR3 spans 13 residues. The germline V and J ends were trimmed by 3 bases and 5 bases, with 9 bases remaining between them. In DNA, the CDR3 is TGTGCCAGCAGTGACGAGGGCCTAGATACGCAGTATTTT. Translating it yields CASSDEGLDTQYF.

In this sample, this clone turned up once. This chain connects TRBV24-1 to TRBJ1-2, with D perhaps TRBD1 (6 bases). V dropped 2 bases and J dropped 0 bases, with 15 bases sitting between them. Germline lookup yields CDR1 KGHDR and CDR2 SFDVKD. The CDR3 loop spans 17 amino acids. The CDR3 DNA is TGTGCCACCAGTGATTCTTTCCGGGACACCACTAACTATGGCTACACCTTC. Translating it yields CATSDSFRDTTNYGYTF.

The chain has TRBV6-9 and TRBJ1-2, with TRBD1 identical over 7 bases. This CDR3 has 17 residues. CDR1 and CDR2 (germline): MNHGY, SVAAGI. V shed 3 bases, J shed 5 bases, and the junction held 15 bases outside the gene matches. The CDR3 sequence is CASSYQPPGQLPYGYTF. The CDR3 DNA is TGTGCCAGCAGTTACCAACCCCCGGGACAGTTACCGTATGGCTACACCTTC.

V and J are TRBV6-5 and TRBJ1-1, with a tentative D call TRBD1 (6 bases). CDR1 and CDR2 (germline): MNHEY, SVGAGI. Deletions cut 2 bases from V and 6 bases from J, with 13 bases between. This CDR3 spans 14 amino acids. The CDR3, as DNA: TGTGCCAGCAGTTACGCAGTGGGGGGGCCTGAAGCTTTCTTT. Translation: CASSYAVGGPEAFF.

The chain carries TRBV20-1 and TRBJ2-1, with D possibly being TRBD2 (5 bases). Germline CDR1 reads DFQATT; CDR2 reads SNEGSKA (reference sequence). Between the trimmed V and J ends, which lost 6 bases and 5 bases, there was a span of 8 bases. This CDR3 contains 11 residues. The DNA of the CDR3 is TGCAGTGCCACCGGGGACAATGAGCAGTTCTTC. Residues: CSATGDNEQFF.

J is TRBJ1-3 and V is TRBV19; maybe TRBD1 (5 bases). The germline V gene has CDR1 LNHDA and CDR2 SQIVND (reference sequence). This CDR3 comprises 16 residues. With 3 bases removed from V and 0 bases from J, the gap between germline ends came to 12 bases. The CDR3 DNA follows: TGTGCCAGTAGTATCGACAGAACGATCTCTGGAAACACCATATATTTT. Residues: CASSIDRTISGNTIYF.

This clone has only one observation. This CDR3 is also generated by other DNA sequences in the sample. V is TRBV18 and J is TRBJ2-2, with 10 bases identical to TRBD1. CDR3 length: 16 residues. Germline trimming cut 3 bases from V and 3 bases from J; bases unmatched to any gene: 4. Per germline, CDR1 KGHSH and CDR2 LQKENI. DNA of the CDR3: TGTGCCAGCTCACCGAGGACAGGGGGGGACACCGGGGAGCTGTTTTTT. Protein sequence: CASSPRTGGDTGELFF.

This rearrangement joins TRBV19 to TRBJ1-3; D not certain. V was shortened by 5 bases and J by 4 bases, with 12 bases between the two germline ends. Germline-derived CDR1 and CDR2 are LNHDA and SQIVND (reference sequence). The CDR3 contains 14 residues. Written as DNA, the CDR3 is TGTGCCAGTAGTCCTCGAGGAAGGGGAAACACCATATATTTT. Amino acids: CASSPRGRGNTIYF.

V is TRBV2 and J is TRBJ1-5, with 7 bases lining up with TRBD1. Germline CDR1 reads SNHLY; CDR2 reads FYNNEI. This CDR3 comprises 11 residues. The ends lost 6 bases at V and 15 bases at J; junction bases unmatched: 8. The CDR3 DNA sequence: TGTGCCAGCAGCGCTACCGACAGGGCGCATTTT. This translates into CASSATDRAHF.

The rearrangement joins TRBV12-5 to TRBJ1-5; maybe TRBD1 (6 bases). CDR1 is LGHNT, CDR2 FRNRAP, per germline. V gave up 7 bases and J gave up 0 bases, with 13 bases separating them. The CDR3 spans 15 residues. The CDR3 sequence is CASDPDSYSNQPQHF. DNA of the CDR3: TGTGCTAGTGACCCGGACAGTTATAGCAATCAGCCCCAGCATTTT. Complete variable domain (other parts from reference TRBV12-5 and TRBJ1-5): DARVTQTPRHKVTEMGQEVTMRCQPILGHNTVFWYRQTMMQGLELLAYFRNRAPLDDSGMPKDRFSAEMPDATLATLKIQPSEPRDSAVYFCASDPDSYSNQPQHFGDGTRLSIL.

This clone showed up just once. The rearrangement joins TRBV27 to TRBJ2-1; D is ambiguous. The germline V gene has CDR1 MNHEY and CDR2 SMNVEV (reference sequence). Trimming took 5 bases from V and 0 from J, leaving 11 bases between them. CDR3 length equals 15 residues. CDR3 coding DNA: TGTGCCAGCAGTCCCCCCTCTTCCTCCTACAATGAGCAGTTCTTC. This sequence encodes CASSPPSSSYNEQFF.

This sequence joins TRBV11-2 and TRBJ2-7; unclear D gene. The CDR3 consists of 15 residues. The germline V and J ends were trimmed by 5 bases and 3 bases, with 17 bases remaining between them. The germline V gene has CDR1 SGHAT and CDR2 FQNNGV. This chain's CDR3 is CASSRTHQADYEQYF. The DNA of the CDR3 is TGTGCCAGCAGCCGAACTCACCAGGCAGACTACGAGCAGTACTTC.